The 11 T cell receptor beta chains reported below all come from one sample, sequenced in a study of blood T cell repertoires in COVID-19. Measured with immunoSEQ multiplex PCR; TCRdb has only the in-frame clones, and not every one. The data contain under 300,000 clones, 85% to 90% of them singletons. The material sequenced was PBMCs or T cells enriched from blood (not recorded which). The receptors come from a man in his late teens or twenties who had recovered from COVID-19.

This clone was observed a few times. V usage is TRBV6-1 and J usage is TRBJ2-7; weak D call: TRBD1 (5 bases). V was cut by 2 bases and J by 4 bases, with 15 bases left in between. Germline values: CDR1 MNHNS, CDR2 SASEGT. The CDR3 extends over 15 amino acids. The CDR3 reads CASSEPQGVLYEQYF. The CDR3 DNA reads as TGTGCCAGCAGTGAACCTCAAGGGGTGTTGTACGAGCAGTACTTC.

The chain links TRBV11-3 to TRBJ2-7; perhaps TRBD1 as D (5 bases). Deletions cut 1 base from V and 2 bases from J, with 9 bases between. The CDR3 covers 14 residues. Germline loops: CDR1 SGHNT, CDR2 YENEEA. The CDR3: CASSLGRAAYEQYF. CDR3 sequence (DNA): TGTGCCAGCAGCTTAGGCAGGGCCGCCTACGAGCAGTACTTC.

The chain links TRBV27 to TRBJ2-2, with TRBD1 as a possible D gene (5 bases). V lost 4 bases to trimming and J lost 5 bases, with 11 bases between them. CDR1 is MNHEY and CDR2 is SMNVEV in the germline V gene (reference sequence). This CDR3 is 14 amino acids long. In nucleotides, the CDR3 is TGTGCCAGCAGTTCCCCAGGGCGGACCGGGGAGCTGTTTTTT. It encodes CASSSPGRTGELFF.

J is TRBJ1-1 and V is TRBV2; D remains ambiguous. The CDR3 totals 15 residues. From germline, CDR1 is SNHLY and CDR2 FYNNEI. Trimming shortened V by 2 bases and J by 3 bases, and 13 bases separated the two germline ends. The CDR3 sequence is CASSEISAGYTEAFF. For the CDR3, the DNA is TGTGCCAGCAGTGAAATCTCTGCGGGCTACACTGAAGCTTTCTTT.

This clone was found once. This sequence joins TRBV19 and TRBJ1-1; TRBD1 might be the D (5 bases). The CDR3 is 13 amino acids. V was trimmed by 8 bases and J by 0 bases, leaving 10 bases between them. Germline CDR1 LNHDA, CDR2 SQIVND (reference sequence). The CDR3 loop reads CASEKGLNTEAFF. For the CDR3, the DNA is TGTGCCAGTGAAAAGGGGCTGAACACTGAAGCTTTCTTT.

The rearrangement links TRBV6-1 to TRBJ2-7, with 7 bases that match TRBD1. The CDR3 covers 12 residues. J lost 5 bases, V lost 6 bases, and 4 bases had no gene match. Per the germline V gene, CDR1 is MNHNS and CDR2 is SASEGT. The CDR3 DNA reads TGTGCCAGCAGCCGCGACAGGGACGAGCAGTACTTC. It yields the protein CASSRDRDEQYF.

The chain links TRBV7-8 to TRBJ1-3; 9 bases agree with TRBD1. Unmatched junction bases numbered 6, after V lost 5 bases and J lost 7 bases. CDR3 length equals 14 residues. CDR1 and CDR2 from the germline V gene are SGHVS and FQNEAQ. CDR3 sequence: CASSRGQGRNTIYF. The DNA of the CDR3 is TGTGCCAGCAGCCGAGGACAGGGGAGGAACACCATATATTTT.

The rearrangement uses TRBV19 and TRBJ2-5; TRBD2 matches 7 bases. The CDR3 extends over 14 amino acids. J was trimmed by 8 bases and V by 6 bases; bases with no gene match: 12. Germline CDR1 reads LNHDA; CDR2 reads SQIVND (reference sequence). CDR3 amino acids: CASSDWGGSETQYF. The CDR3 DNA follows: TGTGCCAGTAGCGACTGGGGGGGATCGGAAACCCAGTACTTC.

This clone appeared a few times. The CDR3, as DNA: TGTGCCAGCAGTGACTCGATTGAGACTAACTATGGCTACACCTTC. As protein: CASSDSIETNYGYTF. The gene calls are TRBV6-4 and TRBJ1-2, with D unclear. This CDR3 spans 15 amino acids. Trimming took 0 bases from V and 0 from J, leaving 8 bases between them. From germline, CDR1 is MRHNA and CDR2 SNTAGT.

The V gene is TRBV11-3, the J gene TRBJ2-1; perhaps TRBD2 as D (5 bases). The CDR3 consists of 15 residues. The germline V gene has CDR1 SGHNT and CDR2 YENEEA. V was cut by 1 base and J by 5 bases, with 12 bases left in between. The DNA of the CDR3 is TGTGCCAGCAGCTTAGGCCTAGCTGGTAACAATGAGCAGTTCTTC. As protein: CASSLGLAGNNEQFF.

As regards this clone: Other DNA variants within this sample encode the same CDR3. The rearrangement links TRBV5-1 to TRBJ2-5; 8 positions match TRBD1. This CDR3 is 15 amino acids long. V lost 0 bases, J lost 5 bases, and 6 bases stayed unmatched. Looked up from germline, CDR1 is SGHRS and CDR2 is YFSETQ. The CDR3 loop is CASSLGPGGGETQYF. The CDR3 DNA reads as TGCGCCAGCAGCTTGGGTCCAGGGGGCGGCGAGACCCAGTACTTC.